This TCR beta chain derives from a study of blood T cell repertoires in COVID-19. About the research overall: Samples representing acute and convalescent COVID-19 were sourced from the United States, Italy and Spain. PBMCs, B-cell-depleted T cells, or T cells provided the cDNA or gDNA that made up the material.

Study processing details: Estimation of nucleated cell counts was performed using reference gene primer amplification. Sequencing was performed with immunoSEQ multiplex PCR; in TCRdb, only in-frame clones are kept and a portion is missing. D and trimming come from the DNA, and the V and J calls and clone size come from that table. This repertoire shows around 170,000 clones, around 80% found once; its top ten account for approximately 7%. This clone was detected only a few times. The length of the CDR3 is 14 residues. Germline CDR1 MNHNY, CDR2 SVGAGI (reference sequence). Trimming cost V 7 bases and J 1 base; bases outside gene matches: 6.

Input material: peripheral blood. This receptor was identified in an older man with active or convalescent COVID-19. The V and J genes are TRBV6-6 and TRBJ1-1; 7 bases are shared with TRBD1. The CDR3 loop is CASTIRQGNTEAFF. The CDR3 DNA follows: TGTGCCAGCACCATACGACAGGGGAACACTGAAGCTTTCTTT.